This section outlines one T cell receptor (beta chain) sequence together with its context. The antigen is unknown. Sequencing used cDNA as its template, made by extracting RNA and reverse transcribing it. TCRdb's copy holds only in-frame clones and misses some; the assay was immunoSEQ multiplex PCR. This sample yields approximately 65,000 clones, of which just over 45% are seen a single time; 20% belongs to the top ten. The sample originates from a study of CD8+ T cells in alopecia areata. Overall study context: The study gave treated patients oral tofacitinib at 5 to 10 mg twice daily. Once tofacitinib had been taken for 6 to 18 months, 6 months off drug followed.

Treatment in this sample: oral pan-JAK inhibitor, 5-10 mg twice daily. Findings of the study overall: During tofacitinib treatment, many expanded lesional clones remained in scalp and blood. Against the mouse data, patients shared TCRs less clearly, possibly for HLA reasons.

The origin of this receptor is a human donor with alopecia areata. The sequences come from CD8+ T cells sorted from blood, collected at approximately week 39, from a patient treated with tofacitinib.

DNA for the CDR3: TGCAGCGTTGAAGATGGGGAGCGGAGCTCCTACGAGCAGTACTTC. It encodes CSVEDGERSSYEQYF. This chain uses TRBV29-1 with TRBJ2-7; D is perhaps TRBD2 (5 bases). Trimming pared 0 bases from V and 0 bases from J, leaving 12 bases between. CDR1 is SQVTM, CDR2 ANQGSEA, per germline. The CDR3 runs 15 residues.